This is a list of T cell receptor beta chains from one sample in a study of blood T cell repertoires in COVID-19. Produced via immunoSEQ multiplex PCR; TCRdb's table is partial and in-frame only. The data contain 310,000 or so clones, about 84% of them singletons. Sequenced input: peripheral blood. These receptors came from a woman aged 45-65 years with acute or convalescent COVID-19. Both conserved end residues are part of each CDR3. The D gene is left open where the match is weak. Clone size, where shown, is once, few, many, or a class for clones that have expanded.

J,D,V,size,CDR3,DNA
TRBJ2-1,TRBD2,TRBV19,.,CASKKLGLAGVSRNEQFF,TGTGCCAGTAAAAAGCTGGGACTAGCGGGAGTATCAAGGAATGAGCAGTTCTTC
TRBJ1-4,TRBD1,TRBV24-1,.,CASQGASNEKLFF,TGTGCCAGTCAGGGGGCGTCTAATGAAAAACTGTTTTTT
TRBJ2-1,TRBD1,TRBV2,.,CASRWDRQFF,TGTGCCAGCAGGTGGGACAGGCAGTTCTTC
TRBJ1-1,TRBD1,TRBV4-3,.,CASSQEIRQGGTVGTEAFF,TGCGCCAGCAGCCAAGAAATTCGGCAGGGGGGTACGGTTGGCACTGAAGCTTTCTTT
TRBJ2-1,TRBD2,TRBV11-2,once,CASRRLAEADEQFF,TGTGCCAGCAGACGACTAGCGGAGGCGGATGAGCAGTTCTTC
TRBJ1-2,TRBD1,TRBV6-6,.,CASIQQGEYGYTF,TGTGCCAGCATCCAGCAGGGGGAATATGGCTACACCTTC
TRBJ2-1,.,TRBV7-6,.,CASSLADRSNEQFF,TGTGCCAGCAGCTTAGCCGACAGGTCTAATGAGCAGTTCTTC
TRBJ1-2,.,TRBV10-3,.,CAISESAGSNYGYTF,TGTGCCATCAGTGAGTCAGCAGGGTCCAACTATGGCTACACCTTC
TRBJ1-1,.,TRBV30,.,CAWSGTPGRGTEAFF,TGTGCCTGGAGTGGGACGCCCGGGAGAGGAACTGAAGCTTTCTTT
TRBJ2-1,TRBD2,TRBV2,once,CASRRLAGVTNEQFF,TGTGCCAGCAGAAGACTAGCGGGAGTTACTAATGAGCAGTTCTTC
TRBJ1-3,.,TRBV27,.,CASRRASSGNTIYF,TGTGCCAGTCGCAGGGCAAGCTCTGGAAACACCATATATTTT
TRBJ1-4,.,TRBV19,.,CASSSSGRATNEKLFF,TGTGCCAGTAGTAGCTCGGGGAGGGCAACTAATGAAAAACTGTTTTTT
TRBJ1-6,TRBD1,TRBV7-3,.,CASTQGANSPLHF,TGTGCCAGCACCCAGGGGGCGAATTCACCCCTCCACTTT
TRBJ2-1,.,TRBV24-1,.,CATSRRGKSYNEQFF,TGTGCCACCAGTAGGCGGGGAAAATCCTACAATGAGCAGTTCTTC
TRBJ1-1,.,TRBV6-5,few,CASNKAGASRAFF,TGTGCCAGCAATAAGGCGGGTGCGTCCAGAGCTTTCTTT
TRBJ1-1,.,TRBV7-9,few,CASSLARAANTEAFF,TGTGCCAGCAGCTTAGCGCGGGCCGCTAACACTGAAGCTTTCTTT
TRBJ2-7,.,TRBV5-6,few,CASSGASF,TGTGCCAGCAGCGGGGCCTCCTTC
TRBJ1-5,TRBD1,TRBV2,.,CASTGTGNSNQPQHF,TGTGCCAGCACTGGGACAGGGAATAGCAATCAGCCCCAGCATTTT
TRBJ2-7,.,TRBV18,once,CASSPARDEQYF,TGTGCCAGCTCACCGGCCAGGGACGAGCAGTACTTC
TRBJ2-5,.,TRBV5-1,.,CASSFGETQYF,TGCGCCAGCAGCTTCGGAGAGACCCAGTACTTC
TRBJ1-2,TRBD1,TRBV6-5,.,CASSTGGYGYTF,TGTGCCAGCAGTACAGGGGGCTATGGCTACACCTTC
TRBJ1-4,TRBD1,TRBV13,.,CASSYRGPREKLFF,TGTGCCAGCAGCTACAGGGGGCCCCGGGAAAAACTGTTTTTT
TRBJ1-5,.,TRBV19,.,CASTKTLTVSNQPQHF,TGTGCCAGTACCAAAACCCTGACAGTTAGCAATCAGCCCCAGCATTTT
TRBJ1-2,.,TRBV10-3,.,CAISEYMEYGYTF,TGTGCCATCAGTGAGTATATGGAGTATGGCTACACCTTC
TRBJ2-3,TRBD2,TRBV19,.,CASSRGLASPDTQYF,TGTGCCAGTAGTAGGGGACTAGCTTCTCCAGATACGCAGTATTTT
TRBJ2-7,TRBD1,TRBV7-9,.,CASSRAGQGTYEQYF,TGTGCCAGCAGCCGTGCGGGACAGGGAACCTACGAGCAGTACTTC
TRBJ2-5,TRBD2,TRBV14,.,CASSQDFSASGETQYF,TGTGCCAGCAGCCAAGATTTTTCGGCTAGCGGCGAGACCCAGTACTTC
TRBJ1-5,.,TRBV28,once,CASSLQGMEWSQHF,TGTGCCAGCAGTTTACAGGGGATGGAGTGGTCCCAGCATTTT
TRBJ2-1,TRBD1,TRBV7-9,.,CASSVARAGQGASYNEQFF,TGTGCCAGCAGCGTCGCTCGGGCCGGACAGGGGGCCTCCTACAATGAGCAGTTCTTC
TRBJ1-1,.,TRBV7-3,.,CASSSNRNTEAFF,TGTGCCAGCAGCTCTAACAGGAACACTGAAGCTTTCTTT
TRBJ2-5,.,TRBV19,.,CASSIRQTQYF,TGTGCCAGTAGTATTCGTCAGACCCAGTACTTC
TRBJ1-5,.,TRBV6-5,once,CASKQGSDQPQHF,TGTGCCAGCAAACAGGGAAGCGATCAGCCCCAGCATTTT
TRBJ2-3,TRBD2,TRBV2,.,CASSETSGSLDTQYF,TGTGCCAGCAGTGAGACTAGCGGGAGTTTAGATACGCAGTATTTT
TRBJ2-1,TRBD2,TRBV7-9,.,CASSIGTSAYNEQFF,TGTGCCAGCAGCATCGGGACTAGCGCATACAATGAGCAGTTCTTC
TRBJ2-3,TRBD2,TRBV15,.,CATSRDLAGRTDTQYF,TGTGCCACCAGCAGAGATCTAGCGGGGAGAACAGATACGCAGTATTTT
TRBJ2-7,.,TRBV30,.,CAWQPGGTAYEQYF,TGTGCCTGGCAACCTGGCGGGACAGCCTACGAGCAGTACTTC
TRBJ1-4,TRBD1,TRBV2,few,CATRTGRGEKLFF,TGTGCCACTCGGACAGGACGGGGTGAAAAACTGTTTTTT
TRBJ2-3,.,TRBV20-1,few,CSASWGDRTDTQYF,TGCAGTGCTAGTTGGGGGGATCGTACAGATACGCAGTATTTT
TRBJ2-5,TRBD2,TRBV19,.,CASSIGPGLAGQETQYF,TGTGCCAGTAGTATCGGCCCAGGACTAGCGGGACAAGAGACCCAGTACTTC
TRBJ1-1,TRBD1,TRBV5-1,few,CASSFEGGAITEAFF,TGCGCCAGCAGCTTTGAAGGGGGCGCAATCACTGAAGCTTTCTTT
TRBJ1-1,TRBD1,TRBV29-1,.,CSVAIGTGYVEAFF,TGCAGCGTTGCAATTGGGACAGGGTACGTTGAAGCTTTCTTT
TRBJ1-3,TRBD1,TRBV27,.,CASSPKVQGARGNTIYF,TGTGCCAGCAGTCCCAAGGTACAGGGGGCCAGGGGAAACACCATATATTTT
TRBJ1-2,.,TRBV20-1,.,CSAKRLYGYTF,TGCAGTGCTAAGAGACTCTATGGCTACACCTTC
TRBJ2-5,TRBD2,TRBV9,.,CASSGTSGRQETQYF,TGTGCCAGCAGCGGGACTAGCGGGAGACAAGAGACCCAGTACTTC
TRBJ2-1,TRBD1,TRBV7-9,.,CASSLSGGEGEQFF,TGTGCCAGCAGCTTATCAGGGGGAGAAGGTGAGCAGTTCTTC
TRBJ1-5,.,TRBV19,once,CASSIVFGVGNQPQHF,TGTGCCAGTAGTATAGTTTTCGGGGTTGGGAATCAGCCCCAGCATTTT
TRBJ2-2,.,TRBV27,.,CASSLDLYTGELFF,TGTGCCAGCAGTTTAGACTTATACACCGGGGAGCTGTTTTTT
TRBJ1-5,.,TRBV11-2,.,CASSFFDQPQHF,TGTGCCAGCAGCTTTTTCGATCAGCCCCAGCATTTT
TRBJ2-3,.,TRBV7-2,once,CASSLGQRTDTQYF,TGTGCCAGCAGCTTAGGACAGCGCACAGATACGCAGTATTTT
TRBJ1-1,.,TRBV3-1/TRBV3-2,.,CASSQDGFTEAFF,TGTGCCAGCAGCCAAGACGGGTTCACTGAAGCTTTCTTT
TRBJ2-3,TRBD2,TRBV9,.,CASSTFSGTSGTYSTDTQYF,TGTGCCAGCAGCACTTTCTCCGGGACTAGCGGAACCTATAGCACAGATACGCAGTATTTT
TRBJ2-3,TRBD2,TRBV5-1,once,CASSFGTSGRTDTQYF,TGCGCCAGCAGCTTTGGGACTAGCGGGCGCACAGATACGCAGTATTTT
TRBJ2-7,TRBD1,TRBV5-1,.,CASSGQGVEYEQYF,TGCGCCAGCAGCGGGCAGGGGGTTGAGTACGAGCAGTACTTC
TRBJ2-7,.,TRBV3-1/TRBV3-2,.,CASSQALALLNEQYF,TGTGCCAGCAGCCAAGCACTCGCCCTTCTCAACGAGCAGTACTTC
TRBJ2-1,.,TRBV6-2/TRBV6-3,.,CASSPGLLGVRGNEQFF,TGTGCCAGCAGTCCGGGGCTGTTAGGGGTAAGGGGGAATGAGCAGTTCTTC
TRBJ1-1,.,TRBV15,.,CATSPLEVNTEAFF,TGTGCCACCAGCCCCCTGGAGGTGAACACTGAAGCTTTCTTT
TRBJ2-1,TRBD2,TRBV28,.,CASTGTSGVSSYNEQFF,TGTGCCAGCACCGGGACTAGCGGGGTGTCGTCCTACAATGAGCAGTTCTTC